The table lists the clone carrying this T cell receptor (beta chain) with many counts. The antigen is unknown. Unique molecular identifiers were incorporated during preparation of the TCRbeta library. TCRdb recomputed calls from the PCR reads with MiXCR, one row per CDR3 protein. The data show around 700,000 distinct CDR3 sequences, with 13% seen just once and around 0.8% held by the top ten. CDR1 is MNHEY and CDR2 is SVGAGI in the germline V gene. There are 14 residues in the CDR3. With 7 bases removed from V and 0 bases from J, the gap between germline ends came to 13 bases. These data belong to a study of T-cell reconstitution after alpha-beta-depleted transplantation in children. General study findings and limits: Diversity and T-cell counts at one year after transplant derived mostly from new T cells. Reported findings indicate that, about two months after transplant, alpha-beta T cells came from several hundred expanded clones, which were derived from non-depleted graft cells. Surviving recipient cells, namely T cells and thymic progenitors, were the source of high day-60 TCRbeta diversity in some patients.

The receptor comes from a girl under 10 years old with congenital amegakaryocytic thrombocytopenia, due to receive a stem cell transplant. The rearrangement links TRBV6-5 to TRBJ2-7; the D gene is possibly TRBD2 (6 bases). The source material was PBMCs, sampled before TCRalphabeta/CD19-depleted stem cell transplant. The DNA of the CDR3 is TGTGCCAGCAAACCAACGCGGGACTCCTACGAGCAGTACTTC. Amino acids: CASKPTRDSYEQYF.